One T cell receptor (beta chain) is described in this entry. Its matching antigen is unknown. The CDR3 spans 17 residues. CDR1 is LGHNA and CDR2 is YNFKEQ in the germline V gene. With V trimmed by 6 bases and J by 2 bases, 7 bases remained unmatched. PCR used 60 Vbeta primers and 13 Jbeta primers. Some clones are missing from TCRdb's copy, which holds only in-frame ones; the method was immunoSEQ multiplex PCR. The sample includes roughly 200,000 clones, approximately 85% of them seen just once. The data are from a study of cytomegalovirus exposure and HLA in healthy donors. Study results and caveats: Rare sequences made up most TCRs, while some public TCRs were found in many donors.

This receptor was obtained from a woman aged 45-59 years in good health and CMV-seronegative. The rearrangement links TRBV4-2 to TRBJ2-1, with 13 bases fitting TRBD2. The sample was PBMCs. The CDR3 reads CASSSTSGRATYNEQFF. The CDR3 nucleotides read TGTGCCAGCAGTTCCACTAGCGGGAGGGCCACCTACAATGAGCAGTTCTTC.